Following are 26 T cell receptor beta chains from one sample sequenced in a study of T cell clusters in autoimmune cytopenias (dated by TCRdb to the late 2010s). Each sample's TRB amplification started from around 0.25 ug of peripheral blood genomic DNA, which corresponds to 38,000 or so genome equivalents. TCRdb shows the sequencer as Illumina MiSeq. Multiplex PCR with a touch-down protocol amplified TRB rearrangements, with the TRB-A and TRB-B primer pools combined in a single tube. The reads underwent TCRdb reprocessing, giving one record for each CDR3 protein sequence and no DNA. This sample's table has entries for roughly 4,400 distinct CDR3 sequences. Over 55% of the sample lies in the top ten. The sample was also linked to a second study, of T cell repertoires in aging, cancer and after chemotherapy.

The sample consisted of peripheral blood. These receptors originate from a human donor with an autoimmune cytopenia or autoimmune hepatitis (not recorded which).

V is TRBV11-3 and J is TRBJ1-6; the TCRdb D gene call, TRBD1, has no DNA to confirm it. This CDR3 spans 17 amino acids. Germline V CDR1 and CDR2: SGHNT, YENEEA. The CDR3 loop reads CASSSLGPQGIGSPLHF. Based on the CDR3 plus reference TRBV11-3 and TRBJ1-6, the full variable domain is EAGVVQSPRYKIIEKKQPVAFWCNPISGHNTLYWYLQNLGQGPELLIRYENEEAVDDSQLPKDRFSAERLKGVDSTLKIQPAELGDSAVYLCASSSLGPQGIGSPLHFGNGTRLTVT.

V usage is TRBV11-3 and J usage is TRBJ1-1; the D call of TRBD1 rests on TCRdb alone, since no DNA is present to check it. CDR3 length: 14 amino acids. Germline loops: CDR1 SGHNT, CDR2 YENEEA. The CDR3 loop is CASSPRLSYTEAFF.

CDR3 sequence: CASSFLTQNEKLFF. The rearrangement joins TRBV7-9 to TRBJ1-4. The CDR3 is 14 amino acids. The germline CDR1 and CDR2 sequences are SEHNR and FQNEAQ (reference sequence).

Judged by frequency, this clonotype is medium-sized. The CDR3 loop reads CASSFTGTGSYEQYF. This chain links TRBV11-3 with TRBJ2-7; without DNA, the TCRdb call of TRBD1 cannot be checked. There are 15 residues in the CDR3. Germline CDR1 reads SGHNT; CDR2 reads YENEEA.

The rearrangement links TRBV12-3 or TRBV12-4 to TRBJ2-3; TCRdb names TRBD1, which stays unverified in the absence of DNA. The CDR3 length is 15 residues. The CDR3 loop reads CASSRTGGRTDTQYF.

This clonotype counts as medium-sized (0.01 to 0.1%) by frequency. V and J are TRBV11-3 and TRBJ2-3; the D gene TCRdb calls, TRBD1, cannot be checked with no DNA. This CDR3 is built from 15 residues. Germline CDR1 and CDR2: SGHNT and YENEEA. The CDR3: CASSLRQGNQDTQYF.

This rearrangement joins TRBV12-3 or TRBV12-4 to TRBJ1-4; TCRdb picks TRBD1, but there is no DNA to check that call. This CDR3 spans 14 amino acids. The CDR3 loop is CASRRQGGEEKLFF.

The chain has TRBV12-3 or TRBV12-4 and TRBJ2-5; checking the TCRdb D call of TRBD1 is not possible without DNA. The CDR3 contains 13 residues. CDR3 protein: CASSQGAVGTQYF.

The V call is TRBV6-1, the J call TRBJ2-2; TCRdb selects TRBD1, and the lack of DNA leaves this call unchecked. The germline V gene has CDR1 MNHNS and CDR2 SASEGT. The CDR3 spans 14 residues. CDR3 in amino acids: CASSVLQGTGELFF.

Here the CDR3 reads CASSTGRLLNEKLFF. The chain employs TRBV6-5 and TRBJ1-4. There are 15 residues in the CDR3. Germline V CDR1 and CDR2: MNHEY, SVGAGI.

The rearrangement joins TRBV12-3 or TRBV12-4 to TRBJ2-4; TCRdb indicates TRBD1, and absent DNA this call remains unverified. The CDR3 loop spans 17 amino acids. The CDR3 loop is CASSLGTPPGPKNIQYF.

The chain uses TRBV7-6 and TRBJ1-1; TCRdb outputs TRBD1, but without DNA this stays unchecked. Germline V gene sequence: CDR1 SGHVS, CDR2 FNYEAQ. The CDR3 extends over 16 amino acids. The CDR3 protein is CASSPGTANMNTEAFF.

This sequence joins TRBV12-3 or TRBV12-4 and TRBJ1-6; the TRBD1 assignment by TCRdb is unverifiable without DNA. The CDR3 consists of 14 residues. CDR3 sequence: CASSWRQAVSPLHF.

This clonotype shows up as medium-sized by frequency. The CDR3 is CASTLGQGSYNEQFF. The V and J genes are TRBV5-4 and TRBJ2-1; TCRdb returns TRBD1, unconfirmable since there is no DNA. This CDR3 has 15 amino acids. CDR1 is SGHNT and CDR2 is YYREEE in the germline V gene (reference sequence). Variable domain in full (rest from reference TRBV5-4 and TRBJ2-1): ETGVTQSPTHLIKTRGQQVTLRCSSQSGHNTVSWYQQALGQGPQFIFQYYREEENGRGNFPPRFSGLQFPNYSSELNVNALELDDSALYLCASTLGQGSYNEQFFGPGTRLTVL.

This CDR3 reads CASSSRGTLTYEQYF. The rearrangement links TRBV7-9 to TRBJ2-7; with no DNA, the TCRdb D assignment of TRBD1 cannot be verified. Germline V lookup: CDR1 SEHNR, CDR2 FQNEAQ (reference sequence). The CDR3 sequence is 15 residues long.

Here the CDR3 reads CASSYGLDGNEQFF. The rearrangement joins TRBV6-5 to TRBJ2-1; no DNA is available, so the TRBD2 call from TCRdb remains unchecked. CDR1 MNHEY and CDR2 SVGAGI come from the germline V gene. The CDR3 is 14 residues long.

The rearrangement joins TRBV19 to TRBJ2-2; absent DNA, TCRdb's TRBD1 call cannot be checked. CDR3 length: 17 amino acids. Germline V gene sequence: CDR1 LNHDA, CDR2 SQIVND (reference sequence). This CDR3 reads CASSLTGEGIRSGELFF.

V usage is TRBV27 and J usage is TRBJ2-2. CDR1 and CDR2 (germline): MNHEY, SMNVEV (reference sequence). The CDR3 is 11 residues long. The CDR3 sequence is CASSSGWELFF.

This chain connects TRBV6-5 to TRBJ1-5; TCRdb outputs TRBD1, but without DNA this stays unchecked. Germline loops: CDR1 MNHEY, CDR2 SVGAGI. The CDR3 sequence is 15 residues long. This chain's CDR3 is CASTRDRAGNQPQHF.

The chain employs TRBV19 and TRBJ2-2; as DNA is missing, the TRBD1 call by TCRdb cannot be tested. The CDR3 has 15 residues. Germline CDR1 and CDR2: LNHDA and SQIVND (reference sequence). The CDR3 loop is CASSKRTGPTGELFF.

Frequency places this clonotype as medium-sized (0.01 to 0.1%). This CDR3 reads CATMSSAGNTIYF. The rearrangement links TRBV19 to TRBJ1-3. The CDR3 covers 13 residues. The germline CDR1 and CDR2 sequences are LNHDA and SQIVND (reference sequence).

The chain joins TRBV6-5 to TRBJ2-3; absent DNA, TCRdb's TRBD2 call cannot be checked. Germline values: CDR1 MNHEY, CDR2 SVGAGI. CDR3 length: 16 residues. The CDR3: CASRWSNGESTDTQYF.

The chain is built from TRBV7-6 and TRBJ2-5; TCRdb names TRBD1, which stays unverified in the absence of DNA. Germline values: CDR1 SGHVS, CDR2 FNYEAQ. The CDR3 is 14 residues long. The CDR3 loop reads CASSLDRAVETQYF.

This rearrangement joins TRBV5-6 to TRBJ2-5; the D call from TCRdb, TRBD1, cannot be confirmed without DNA. The CDR3 loop spans 14 amino acids. Germline V gene lookup returns CDR1 SGHDT and CDR2 YYEEEE. The CDR3 protein is CASSFRSGQETQYF. Full variable domain (missing parts from reference TRBV5-6 and TRBJ2-5): DAGVTQSPTHLIKTRGQQVTLRCSPKSGHDTVSWYQQALGQGPQFIFQYYEEEERQRGNFPDRFSGHQFPNYSSELNVNALLLGDSALYLCASSFRSGQETQYFGPGTRLLVL.

The rearrangement links TRBV6-6 to TRBJ1-1; TCRdb's D gene call, TRBD1, goes unchecked for lack of DNA. The germline CDR1 and CDR2 sequences are MNHNY and SVGAGI (reference sequence). The CDR3 is 15 amino acids. The CDR3 here is CASSYVRGMNTEAFF.

The chain has TRBV5-1 and TRBJ2-2. The CDR3 covers 14 residues. The germline V gene has CDR1 SGHRS and CDR2 YFSETQ. CDR3 residues: CASSLVFMTGELFF.